These 7 T cell receptor beta chains were sequenced from one sample in a study of regulatory T cells in long-lasting Graves disease. As for time point: newly diagnosed GD, antithyroid drugs for less than 3 months. PBMCs were the source of the RNA used for TCR sequencing. Library construction for TCR beta used iRepertoire HTBI primers and Arm-PCR of CDR3 regions. TCRdb independently ran MiXCR on the multiplex PCR reads; one entry per CDR3 protein. Of about 450,000 distinct CDR3 sequences in the sample, roughly 15% were seen once. In addition, the sample was reused for a study of T cells in Graves' hyperthyroidism and ophthalmopathy.

The material sequenced was peripheral blood mononuclear cells (PBMCs), taken at new diagnosis, from a patient treated with antithyroid drugs. Every receptor here comes from a woman aged 25 to 39 with Graves disease.

This clonotype was seen many times. The chain carries TRBV6-5 and TRBJ1-2, with D possibly being TRBD1 (5 bases). CDR1 and CDR2 from the germline V gene are MNHEY and SVGAGI. The germline V and J ends were trimmed by 2 bases and 0 bases, with 16 bases remaining between them. The CDR3 has 17 residues. The CDR3 loop is CASSYGTRGSANYGYTF. The CDR3 DNA reads TGTGCCAGCAGTTACGGGACCCGGGGGTCGGCTAACTATGGCTACACCTTC.

This clonotype was counted at least ten times. The chain employs TRBV5-1 and TRBJ2-1; possibly TRBD1 for D (5 bases). The CDR3 is made up of 13 amino acids. Trimming took off 2 bases at V and 4 bases at J, with 7 bases between the two ends. Germline CDR1 SGHRS, CDR2 YFSETQ. The CDR3 sequence is CASSFQGYNEQFF. The CDR3 coding sequence is TGCGCCAGCAGCTTCCAGGGATACAATGAGCAGTTCTTC.

This chain uses TRBV7-9 with TRBJ2-1, with 10 bases matching TRBD1. The CDR3 has 16 amino acids. With 1 base clipped from V and 8 bases from J, the junction kept 8 bases outside the gene matches. Germline CDR1 and CDR2: SEHNR and FQNEAQ (reference sequence). Here the CDR3 reads CASSLVDRGLRDEQFF. The CDR3 DNA reads TGTGCCAGCAGCTTAGTAGACAGGGGGCTACGAGATGAGCAGTTCTTC.

This clonotype was observed a few times. This chain connects TRBV3-1 to TRBJ1-6; 8 bases are shared with TRBD1. With 0 bases clipped from V and 7 bases from J, the junction kept 8 bases outside the gene matches. Germline loops: CDR1 LGHDT, CDR2 YNNKEL (reference sequence). This CDR3 comprises 17 residues. The CDR3 bases are TGTGCCAGCAGCCAAGACGATCGTACAGGGGGAAATTCACCCCTCCACTTT. Protein sequence: CASSQDDRTGGNSPLHF.

The chain combines TRBV4-3 with TRBJ2-1; D might be TRBD2 (5 bases). Germline CDR1 and CDR2: LGHNA and YSLEER. This CDR3 is built from 17 residues. Trimming pared 4 bases from V and 1 base from J, leaving 17 bases between. The DNA for the CDR3 is TGCGCCAGCAGCCGGACCAGGTTCCAGCGGTCCTACAATGAGCAGTTCTTC. Translation: CASSRTRFQRSYNEQFF.

This clonotype has a count of ten or more. The chain uses TRBV10-3 and TRBJ1-2; TRBD1 might be the D (5 bases). Germline V gives CDR1 ENHRY, CDR2 SYGVKD. V shed 6 bases and J shed 2 bases, with 16 bases lying between them. The length of the CDR3 is 15 residues. The CDR3 DNA reads TGTGCCATCAGCAAAAGTAGGGACGGGAACTATGGCTACACCTTC. Its translation is CAISKSRDGNYGYTF.

This clonotype was recorded many times. This chain joins TRBV20-1 and TRBJ1-5; 9 bases line up with TRBD1. The CDR3 length is 14 residues. Germline V gene lookup returns CDR1 DFQATT and CDR2 SNEGSKA (reference sequence). Losses at the gene ends were 5 bases for V and 4 bases for J; bases not matched to a gene: 6. Here the CDR3 DNA reads TGCAGTGCTGAACCGGGACAGGGTAATCAGCCCCAGCATTTT. This sequence encodes CSAEPGQGNQPQHF.